Many counts were recorded for the clone carrying this T cell receptor beta chain. What it binds is unknown. This sample was taken from a study of T-cell reconstitution after alpha-beta-depleted transplantation in children. Regarding the study as a whole: Among T cells one year after transplant, newly produced cells accounted for most counts and diversity. Where alpha-beta T cells came from about two months after transplant was reportedly several hundred expanded graft clones. Recipient T cells and thymic progenitors that survived were the source of the high TCRbeta diversity seen at day 60 in some patients.

The CDR3 totals 12 residues. CDR1 SQVTM and CDR2 ANQGSEA come from the germline V gene. V lost 7 bases and J lost 8, with 15 bases in between. TCRbeta library preparation incorporated unique molecular identifiers. A single record per CDR3 protein comes from TCRdb applying MiXCR to the PCR reads. Altogether some 200,000 distinct CDR3 sequences are present, about 8.4% being singletons, with the ten largest covering 35% to 45%. Here the sequenced sample was PBMCs, mostly from graft donor cells, taken 360 days after TCRalphabeta/CD19-depleted stem cell transplant. The V gene is TRBV29-1, the J gene TRBJ2-1, with TRBD2 as a possible D gene (5 bases). This sequence originates from a male patient between 2 and 15 years old who had a stem cell transplant for acute myeloid leukemia, so the T cells may come from the graft donor. The DNA for the CDR3 is TGCAGCGCAGTTGTAAAAGCGGATGAGCAGTTCTTC. Its protein product is CSAVVKADEQFF.